One and the same sample provided the 25 T cell receptor beta chains below, sequenced in a study of control samples from healthy donors and cancer patients. Produced via immunoSEQ multiplex PCR; TCRdb's table is partial and in-frame only. The table shows some 150,000 clones, with 90% to 95% occurring only once. Sequencing was carried out using blood. The receptors shown here come from a man aged 40-55 years in good health.

This chain links TRBV21-1 with TRBJ2-7; whether TRBD1, the table's D call, matches the DNA was not checked. TRBV21-1 is termed a pseudogene. This CDR3 contains 12 residues. As DNA, the CDR3 is TGTGCCAGCAGCCCTGACAGCTACGAGCAGTACTTC. This gives the protein CASSPDSYEQYF.

V usage is TRBV2 and J usage is TRBJ2-5; TRBD2 aligns across 9 bases. Unmatched junction bases numbered 9, after V lost 1 base and J lost 0 bases. The CDR3 covers 18 residues. CDR1 SNHLY and CDR2 FYNNEI come from the germline V gene. Written as DNA, the CDR3 is TGTGCCAGCAGTGAAGGGTTAGCGGGGGTAAAAGACCAAGAGACCCAGTACTTC. Its protein product is CASSEGLAGVKDQETQYF.

The chain links TRBV28 to TRBJ1-4, with D tentatively TRBD1 (6 bases). With 2 bases removed from V and 5 bases from J, the gap between germline ends came to 12 bases. Germline lookup yields CDR1 MDHEN and CDR2 SYDVKM. This CDR3 contains 15 residues. The CDR3 DNA reads as TGTGCCAGCAGTTTAAAGGGGACACTCAATGAAAAACTGTTTTTT. Translated, it gives CASSLKGTLNEKLFF.

The rearrangement joins TRBV4-2 to TRBJ2-1; the D gene is possibly TRBD2 (7 bases). Germline CDR1 is LGHNA and CDR2 is YNFKEQ. CDR3 length: 15 residues. Trimming shortened V by 0 bases and J by 8 bases, and 14 bases separated the two germline ends. The CDR3 DNA sequence: TGTGCCAGCAGCCAAGATCCGGGGGGCGGAGATGAGCAGTTCTTC. Translation gives CASSQDPGGGDEQFF.

This chain links TRBV13 with TRBJ2-1; TRBD1 aligns across 10 bases. With 3 bases clipped from V and 2 bases from J, the junction kept 1 base outside the gene matches. The CDR3 spans 15 residues. The germline V gene encodes CDR1 PRHDT and CDR2 FYEKMQ (reference sequence). The CDR3 protein is CASSLDRGTYNEQFF. The CDR3 coding sequence is TGTGCCAGCAGCTTGGACAGGGGGACCTACAATGAGCAGTTCTTC. Combining the CDR3 with reference TRBV13 and TRBJ2-1 gives the whole variable domain AAGVIQSPRHLIKEKRETATLKCYPIPRHDTVYWYQQGPGQDPQFLISFYEKMQSDKGSIPDRFSAQQFSDYHSELNMSSLELGDSALYFCASSLDRGTYNEQFFGPGTRLTVL.

The chain carries TRBV9 and TRBJ2-2; 10 nucleotides agree with TRBD1. Germline CDR1 SGDLS, CDR2 YYNGEE. Trimming took 4 bases from V and 7 from J; bases not matched to a gene: 19. The CDR3 consists of 19 residues. CDR3 nucleotides: TGTGCCAGCAGCTCTACTACCACACCTGGACAGGGGGTAATCGGGGAGCTGTTTTTT. This sequence encodes CASSSTTTPGQGVIGELFF.

The chain employs TRBV10-3 and TRBJ2-5; D is possibly TRBD2 (7 bases). V was clipped by 11 bases and J by 2 bases, with 15 bases between them. The germline CDR1 and CDR2 sequences are ENHRY and SYGVKD. There are 13 residues in the CDR3. CDR3 in amino acids: CASQRGGQETQYF. CDR3 coding DNA: TGTGCCTCCCAGAGGGGGGGGCAAGAGACCCAGTACTTC.

The chain recombines TRBV18 with TRBJ2-6; D might be TRBD1 or TRBD2, each matching 5 bases. Germline assignment: CDR1 KGHSH and CDR2 LQKENI. This CDR3 region has 18 residues. Trimming took 6 bases from V and 4 from J, leaving 22 bases between them. The CDR3 is CASSPGTALSSGANVLTF. The CDR3 DNA sequence: TGTGCCAGCTCCCCCGGGACGGCCCTCTCGTCGGGGGCCAACGTCCTGACTTTC.

This chain connects TRBV27 to TRBJ1-2; 9 nucleotides match TRBD1. Trimming took 5 bases from V and 8 from J; bases not matched to a gene: 6. Germline assignment: CDR1 MNHEY and CDR2 SMNVEV (reference sequence). This CDR3 contains 13 residues. CDR3: CASSRAGTGGYTF. Written as DNA, the CDR3 is TGTGCCAGCAGTCGGGCGGGGACAGGGGGCTACACCTTC.

V is TRBV5-6 and J is TRBJ2-7, with TRBD2 matching 12 bases. CDR1 and CDR2 (germline): SGHDT, YYEEEE. This CDR3 is built from 15 residues. V shed 1 base and J 5 bases; nucleotides not matched to a gene: 4. The CDR3 is CASSLTTSGSDEQYF. CDR3 coding DNA: TGTGCCAGCAGCTTGACGACTAGCGGGAGCGACGAGCAGTACTTC.

In this sample, this clone turned up a few times. The gene calls are TRBV5-1 and TRBJ2-1; TRBD1 matches at 7 bases. V lost 3 bases to trimming and J lost 8 bases; unmatched junction nucleotides: 2. The germline V gene has CDR1 SGHRS and CDR2 YFSETQ. The CDR3 sequence is 12 residues long. The CDR3 bases are TGCGCCAGCAGCTATGGGACAGATGAGCAGTTCTTC. Its protein is CASSYGTDEQFF. Full variable domain (outside the CDR3, taken from reference TRBV5-1 and TRBJ2-1): KAGVTQTPRYLIKTRGQQVTLSCSPISGHRSVSWYQQTPGQGLQFLFEYFSETQRNKGNFPGRFSGRQFSNSRSEMNVSTLELGDSALYLCASSYGTDEQFFGPGTRLTVL.

This clone is a singleton in its sample. The J gene is TRBJ1-2, the V gene TRBV6-5; 8 nucleotides align to TRBD1. V shed 5 bases, J shed 2 bases, and the junction held 4 bases outside the gene matches. The CDR3 has 14 residues. Looked up from germline, CDR1 is MNHEY and CDR2 is SVGAGI. This chain's CDR3 is CASSKRTGNYGYTF. In DNA form, the CDR3 reads TGTGCCAGCAGTAAGAGGACAGGGAACTATGGCTACACCTTC.

This clone has just one count. The J gene is TRBJ1-5, the V gene TRBV3-1 (or the pseudogene TRBV3-2), with D possibly matching TRBD1 (6 bases). The CDR3 covers 16 residues. The germline V and J ends were trimmed by 1 base and 1 base, with 11 bases remaining between them. The germline CDR1 and CDR2 sequences are LGHDT and YNNKEL (reference sequence). The CDR3: CASSQAGGGSNQPQHF. The CDR3 DNA follows: TGTGCCAGCAGCCAAGCCGGGGGCGGGAGCAATCAGCCCCAGCATTTT.

The chain combines TRBV27 with TRBJ2-1; unclear D gene. Germline loops: CDR1 MNHEY, CDR2 SMNVEV (reference sequence). Trimming removed 3 bases from V and 2 bases from J, with 23 bases in between. The CDR3 runs 19 residues. Here the CDR3 reads CASSFFPARAPTTYNEQFF. The CDR3 coding sequence is TGTGCCAGCAGTTTTTTTCCCGCACGGGCACCGACAACCTACAATGAGCAGTTCTTC.

The V gene is TRBV6-5, the J gene TRBJ1-2; no clear D gene. The germline CDR1 and CDR2 sequences are MNHEY and SVGAGI. CDR3 length equals 13 residues. The ends were cut back, 6 bases at V and 8 bases at J, with 16 bases in the middle. The CDR3 spells CASSPSAPRGYTF. In DNA form, the CDR3 reads TGTGCCAGCAGCCCATCCGCCCCTCGGGGCTACACCTTC.

This clone has a single count. The V and J genes are TRBV11-2 and TRBJ2-5, with 9 bases lining up with TRBD2. Trimming at V came to 3 bases and at J to 1 base, leaving 9 bases not matched to a gene. The germline CDR1 and CDR2 sequences are SGHAT and FQNNGV. The CDR3 loop spans 17 amino acids. CDR3 residues: CASSFFGLAGIQETQYF. The DNA of the CDR3 is TGTGCCAGCAGCTTCTTCGGGCTAGCGGGAATCCAAGAGACCCAGTACTTC.

The chain carries TRBV5-1 and TRBJ1-1; D may be TRBD1 (5 bases). The V end lost 4 bases, the J end lost 4 bases, and 14 bases lay between the germline ends. CDR1 is SGHRS and CDR2 is YFSETQ in the germline V gene. This CDR3 contains 14 residues. The CDR3 nucleotides are TGCGCCAGCAGCCAGAACGGGGGTGGCACTGAAGCTTTCTTT. Translated: CASSQNGGGTEAFF.

This chain joins TRBV19 and TRBJ1-1, with D maybe TRBD1 (6 bases). Germline CDR1 is LNHDA and CDR2 is SQIVND (reference sequence). This CDR3 is built from 17 residues. Trimming left V 3 bases short and J 0 bases short, with 17 bases between. DNA of the CDR3: TGTGCCAGTAGTATTCACCGGGACACACTGTTGAACACTGAAGCTTTCTTT. Protein: CASSIHRDTLLNTEAFF.

DNA for the CDR3: TGCGCCAGCAGCTCGAGGGTAGGGGGACAGCCCCAGCATTTT. Residues: CASSSRVGGQPQHF. The chain links TRBV5-1 to TRBJ1-5, with D possibly TRBD1 on 6 matching bases. Germline V gene lookup returns CDR1 SGHRS and CDR2 YFSETQ. This CDR3 is 14 amino acids long. Deletions cut 3 bases from V and 7 bases from J, with 14 bases between.

The chain uses TRBV7-2 and TRBJ1-1, with 7 bases that match TRBD1. V gave up 6 bases and J gave up 6 bases; unmatched junction bases: 7. The CDR3 sequence is 13 residues long. CDR1 and CDR2 (germline): SGHTA, FQGNSA. CDR3 loop: CASSLTGTPEAFF. The CDR3 DNA reads as TGTGCCAGCAGTCTGACAGGGACCCCTGAAGCTTTCTTT.

The CDR3 loop reads CATSGGGNGDEKLFF. The CDR3 DNA follows: TGTGCCACCAGCGGGGGGGGGAACGGGGATGAAAAACTGTTTTTT. The V gene is TRBV15, the J gene TRBJ1-4, with a possible D match to TRBD1 (5 bases). V lost 5 bases to trimming and J lost 6 bases, with 16 bases between them. CDR3 size: 15 residues. The germline CDR1 and CDR2 sequences are LNHNV and YYDKDF (reference sequence).

The V and J genes are TRBV6-5 and TRBJ1-2, with D possibly being TRBD1 (5 bases). The length of the CDR3 is 15 residues. Trimming cost V 0 bases and J 8 bases, with 16 bases left between them. CDR1 and CDR2 from the germline V gene are MNHEY and SVGAGI. This chain's CDR3 is CASSYSGQGYGGYTF. The CDR3 nucleotides read TGTGCCAGCAGTTACTCGGGGCAGGGCTACGGGGGCTACACCTTC.

This chain uses TRBV12-5 with TRBJ1-1; D gene uncertain. Trimming pared 0 bases from V and 3 bases from J, leaving 11 bases between. Germline CDR1 reads LGHNT; CDR2 reads FRNRAP. CDR3 size: 15 residues. This CDR3 is CASGLVVGRDTEAFF. The CDR3 coding sequence is TGTGCTAGTGGTTTGGTCGTCGGACGGGACACTGAAGCTTTCTTT. The full variable domain, its missing parts supplied by reference TRBV12-5 and TRBJ1-1, is DARVTQTPRHKVTEMGQEVTMRCQPILGHNTVFWYRQTMMQGLELLAYFRNRAPLDDSGMPKDRFSAEMPDATLATLKIQPSEPRDSAVYFCASGLVVGRDTEAFFGQGTRLTVV.

The V call is TRBV29-1, the J call TRBJ2-7, with TRBD2 matching over 9 bases. This CDR3 region has 13 residues. V lost 4 bases and J lost 4; bases outside the gene matches: 5. CDR1 SQVTM and CDR2 ANQGSEA come from the germline V gene. CDR3 in DNA: TGCAGCGTTGGGGGACTAGCAGTATACGAGCAGTACTTC. This gives the protein CSVGGLAVYEQYF.

The chain links TRBV9 to TRBJ2-7, with no clear D. The CDR3 has 14 amino acids. Germline V gene sequence: CDR1 SGDLS, CDR2 YYNGEE. With 0 bases removed from V and 4 bases from J, the gap between germline ends came to 11 bases. As DNA, the CDR3 is TGTGCCAGCAGCGTAGGGGTCGTCCCGTACGAGCAGTACTTC. Translated: CASSVGVVPYEQYF.